The 27 T cell receptor beta chains presented below share a single source sample, sequenced in a study of T cells in women clearing cervical HPV infection. Profiling relied on immunoSEQ multiplex PCR, and the TCRdb table lists in-frame clones only, not all of them. The sample data list approximately 37,000 clones. The sample consisted of blood buffy coat. The receptors originated from a woman aged 18 to 75 with a cervical HPV16 infection that either progressed to CIN3+ or cleared (not recorded which).

To note about this clone: Read sequence stops 3 residues before the CDR3 end, and the germline J gene provides the missing end. The chain is built from TRBV4-1 and TRBJ2-7; 7 bases map to TRBD2. This CDR3 comprises 15 residues. CDR1 is MGHRA, CDR2 YSYEKL, per germline. V dropped 0 bases and J dropped 1; count of bases not matched to a gene: 3. CDR3 bases read: TGCGCCAGCAGCCAAGAGGAGCGGGGATCCTACGAG. Translation gives CASSQEERGSYE. From start to end, the CDR3 is CASSQEERGSYEQYF.

Of note for this clone: The DNA ends 3 residues before the CDR3 does, and the rest of the CDR3 is filled in from the germline J gene. The chain carries TRBV7-9 and TRBJ2-7; 7 nucleotides line up with TRBD2. Per the germline V gene, CDR1 is SEHNR and CDR2 is FQNEAQ (reference sequence). V shed 4 bases, J shed 3 bases, and the junction held 9 bases outside the gene matches. CDR3 length equals 15 residues. The CDR3 DNA, read in part, is TGTGCCAGCAGCTCGTCCGGGACTACTTTCTACGAG. Its translation: CASSSSGTTFYE. The CDR3 as a whole reads CASSSSGTTFYEQYF.

To note about this clone: The read ends 3 residues shy of where the CDR3 ends; the end is completed using the germline J gene. This chain connects TRBV14 to TRBJ1-2; D is undetermined. This CDR3 comprises 13 residues. Germline V gives CDR1 SGHDN, CDR2 FVKESK. Trimming took 4 bases from V and 4 from J, leaving 10 bases between them. The CDR3: CASSLASVYGYTF. CDR3 bases read: TGTGCCAGCAGCCTCGCTTCGGTCTATGGC.

Worth noting for this clone: The read finishes 3 residues shy of the CDR3 end, and the germline J gene is used to complete it. The V call is TRBV2, the J call TRBJ2-3, with TRBD2 as a possible D gene (5 bases). The V end lost 5 bases, the J end lost 3 bases, and 15 bases lay between the germline ends. CDR1 is SNHLY, CDR2 FYNNEI, per germline. The CDR3 sequence is 15 residues long. CDR3 amino acids: CASSRESGATDTQYF. The covered CDR3 bases are TGTGCCAGCAGTCGAGAAAGCGGAGCGACAGATACG.

The CDR3 region is CASSSTGYTEAFF. The covered CDR3 bases are TGTGCCAGCAGCTCGACAGGCTACACTGAA. The rearrangement uses TRBV11-2 and TRBJ1-1, with D perhaps TRBD1 (6 bases). The observed sequence ends 3 residues before the CDR3 terminus, with the missing tail filled in from the germline J gene. Trimming cost V 4 bases and J 3 bases, with 9 bases left between them. The CDR3 sequence is 13 residues long. Germline CDR1 SGHAT, CDR2 FQNNGV.

Turning to this clone: The CDR3 end is not reached by the read, which stops 3 residues before it; the germline J gene fills it in. J is TRBJ2-1 and V is TRBV19, with 13 bases fitting TRBD2. V shed 5 bases and J 4 bases; nucleotides not matched to a gene: 5. The CDR3 runs to 16 residues. Germline CDR1 and CDR2: LNHDA and SQIVND (reference sequence). The CDR3 reads CASSVGTSGVYNEQFF. The sequenced CDR3 bases are TGTGCCAGTAGTGTCGGGACTAGCGGGGTATACAATGAG.

Of note for this clone: The CDR3 end lies 3 residues beyond the end of the read and is filled in from the germline J gene. The V call is TRBV7-2, the J call TRBJ1-2, with TRBD1 as a possible D gene (5 bases). The CDR3 is 13 residues long. Germline V lookup: CDR1 SGHTA, CDR2 FQGNSA. The CDR3 bases that were read are TGTGCCAGCAGCCCTTACCAGGGTAATGAC. It translates to CASSPYQGND. From start to end, the CDR3 is CASSPYQGNDYTF. Based on the CDR3 plus reference TRBV7-2 and TRBJ1-2, the full variable domain is GAGVSQSPSNKVTEKGKDVELRCDPISGHTALYWYRQSLGQGLEFLIYFQGNSAPDKSGLPSDRFSAERTGGSVSTLTIQRTQQEDSAVYLCASSPYQGNDYTFGSGTRLTVV.

A remark on this clone: The germline gene is not matched at one end of the junction; a read error may be the cause. Read sequence stops 3 residues before the CDR3 end, and the germline J gene provides the missing end. The V gene is TRBV20-1, the J gene TRBJ1-3; D is undetermined. The V gene's germline CDR1 is DFQATT and CDR2 SNEGSKA (reference sequence). This CDR3 has 15 residues. The sequenced CDR3 bases are TGCAGTGTTAGAGAGGGCTTAGACTCTGGAAACACC. This encodes CSVREGLDSGNT. The entire CDR3 sequence reads CSVREGLDSGNTIYF.

As regards this clone: The observed sequence ends 3 residues before the CDR3 terminus, with the missing tail filled in from the germline J gene. This chain connects TRBV20-1 to TRBJ2-5; weak D call: TRBD2 (6 bases). Germline CDR1 DFQATT, CDR2 SNEGSKA (reference sequence). CDR3 length equals 15 residues. V lost 0 bases, J lost 2 bases, and 13 bases lay in between. CDR3 DNA (partial): TGCAGTGCTAGAGAGGAGGAGGGCAGGCAAGAGACC. Protein product: CSAREEEGRQET. The complete CDR3 sequence is CSAREEEGRQETQYF.

The CDR3: CSAETSGGTSGGPYNEQFF. Partial CDR3 DNA: TGCAGTGCTGAGACCTCGGGGGGGACTAGCGGGGGCCCCTACAATGAG. The chain has TRBV20-1 and TRBJ2-1, with TRBD2 identical over 14 bases. The read is 3 residues too short to cover the CDR3 end, so that end is filled in from the germline J gene. V lost 5 bases, J lost 2 bases, and 14 bases stayed unmatched. The germline V gene has CDR1 DFQATT and CDR2 SNEGSKA (reference sequence). The CDR3 runs 19 residues.

As concerns this clone: The read terminates 3 residues ahead of where the CDR3 ends, so the germline J gene completes it. The rearrangement joins TRBV6-1 to TRBJ2-3; D gene uncertain. CDR3 length: 13 amino acids. In germline, CDR1 is MNHNS, CDR2 SASEGT. The CDR3 bases that were read are TGTGCCAGCAGTGTGATTAGCAATCAGCCG. Its translation: CASSVISNQP. The CDR3, in full, reads CASSVISNQPQYF.

As to this clone: The read finishes 3 residues shy of the CDR3 end, and the germline J gene is used to complete it. The chain joins TRBV19 to TRBJ1-2; 8 bases are a match to TRBD1. V lost 4 bases, J lost 6 bases, and 16 bases stayed unmatched. The CDR3 length is 17 residues. Germline V gene lookup returns CDR1 LNHDA and CDR2 SQIVND (reference sequence). Incomplete CDR3 DNA: TGTGCCAGTAGTACCCCGACAGGGGAAGAGGATTATCATGGC. Translating it yields CASSTPTGEEDYHG. The CDR3 reads in full as CASSTPTGEEDYHGYTF.

On this clone: With the read ending 3 residues before the CDR3 end, the germline J gene is used to fill in that end. The genes are TRBV19 and TRBJ1-2; D not resolved. CDR1 and CDR2 from the germline V gene are LNHDA and SQIVND (reference sequence). CDR3 length: 14 residues. Here the CDR3 reads CASSIRGPNNDYTF. Incomplete CDR3 DNA: TGTGCCAGTAGTATAAGAGGTCCCAACAATGAC.

As to this clone: The read terminates 3 residues before the CDR3 end, so the remaining end is supplied by the germline J gene. The chain couples TRBV30 to TRBJ2-1; D is uncertain. From germline, CDR1 is GTSNPN and CDR2 SVGIG (reference sequence). This CDR3 region has 12 residues. The ends were cut back, 2 bases at V and 2 bases at J, with 4 bases in the middle. The part of the CDR3 DNA that was read is TGTGCCTGGAGTTCTGCCTACAATGAG. This codes for CAWSSAYNE. The CDR3 in full is CAWSSAYNEQFF. The whole variable domain, remainder taken from reference TRBV30 and TRBJ2-1, is SQTIHQWPATLVQPVGSPLSLECTVEGTSNPNLYWYRQAAGRGLQLLFYSVGIGQISSEVPQNLSASRPQDRQFILSSKKLLLSDSGFYLCAWSSAYNEQFFGPGTRLTVL.

With regard to this clone: The read ends 3 residues shy of where the CDR3 ends; the end is completed using the germline J gene. This sequence joins TRBV5-6 and TRBJ2-7, with 9 bases aligning to TRBD1. Trimming cost V 3 bases and J 0 bases; bases outside gene matches: 1. Germline V gives CDR1 SGHDT, CDR2 YYEEEE. This CDR3 region has 14 residues. This CDR3 is CASSWTGVSYEQYF. CDR3 DNA, as far as it was read: TGTGCCAGCAGCTGGACAGGGGTCTCCTACGAG.

A word on this clone: The read ends 3 residues shy of where the CDR3 ends; the end is completed using the germline J gene. The genes are TRBV5-4 and TRBJ2-5; 9 positions match TRBD1. Looked up from germline, CDR1 is SGHNT and CDR2 is YYREEE (reference sequence). V gave up 7 bases and J gave up 4 bases; unmatched junction bases: 11. The CDR3 has 15 amino acids. The CDR3 loop reads CASHLGQGSGETQYF. CDR3 DNA, as far as it was read: TGTGCCAGCCACCTGGGACAGGGATCGGGAGAGACC.

CDR3 DNA, as far as it was read: TGTGCCAGCAGCCAACAGGGGGGGGAAGAGACC. It yields the protein CASSQQGGEET. In full, the CDR3 is CASSQQGGEETQYF. The gene calls are TRBV7-9 and TRBJ2-5, with D possibly matching TRBD1 (8 bases). The read ends 3 residues early relative to the CDR3; the germline J gene fills the gap. Between the trimmed V and J ends, which lost 5 bases and 3 bases, there was a span of 13 bases. CDR3 length equals 14 residues. Germline CDR1 SEHNR, CDR2 FQNEAQ (reference sequence).

Notes on this clone: The read is 3 residues too short to cover the CDR3 end, so that end is filled in from the germline J gene. The V gene is TRBV11-1, the J gene TRBJ2-3; either TRBD1 or TRBD2 may supply D (7 bases each). The V gene lost 5 bases and the J gene lost 0 bases, with 12 bases spanning the gap. This CDR3 comprises 15 residues. CDR1 and CDR2 (germline): SGHAT, FQDESV (reference sequence). The sequenced CDR3 bases are TGTGCCAGCAGCCAGGGGGAGGGAAGCACAGATACG. Translating gives CASSQGEGSTDT. The whole CDR3 sequence reads CASSQGEGSTDTQYF.

The CDR3 sequence is CASSRDRGHYEYTF. The covered CDR3 bases are TGCGCCAGCAGCAGGGACAGGGGGCACTACGAG. The chain is built from TRBV5-1 and TRBJ1-2; TRBD1 matches 12 bases. The sequence runs out 3 residues before the end of the CDR3; the remainder is reconstructed from the germline J gene. This CDR3 has 14 residues. Germline-derived CDR1 and CDR2 are SGHRS and YFSETQ.

As for this clone: With the read ending 3 residues before the CDR3 end, the germline J gene is used to fill in that end. The chain is built from TRBV28 and TRBJ1-1; D not resolved. The CDR3 loop spans 10 amino acids. From germline, CDR1 is MDHEN and CDR2 SYDVKM. V was cut by 8 bases and J by 5 bases, with 6 bases left in between. The CDR3 here is CASVRTEAFF. The part of the CDR3 DNA that was read is TGTGCCAGCGTGAGGACTGAA.

This clone is deemed medium-sized by its frequency. The read ends 3 residues before the CDR3 terminus; that terminus is restored from the germline J gene. V usage is TRBV2 and J usage is TRBJ2-1; the match to TRBD2 covers 11 bases. CDR3 length: 16 residues. V trimming: 5 bases; J trimming: 8 bases; junction bases outside the gene matches: 11. CDR1 and CDR2 from the germline V gene are SNHLY and FYNNEI. CDR3 residues: CASSPRVAGGLDEQFF. The sequenced part of the CDR3 DNA is TGTGCCAGCAGTCCCCGAGTAGCGGGGGGGCTAGATGAG.

As regards this clone: From the germline J gene comes the end of the CDR3, since the read stops 3 residues before it. J is TRBJ1-1 and V is TRBV27; maybe TRBD1 (5 bases). The CDR3 consists of 14 residues. Germline V gene sequence: CDR1 MNHEY, CDR2 SMNVEV (reference sequence). Deletions cut 0 bases from V and 5 bases from J, with 10 bases between. CDR3 sequence: CASSLSTGGTEAFF. CDR3 DNA (partial): TGTGCCAGCAGTTTATCCACCGGGGGTACTGAA.

Of note for this clone: The CDR3 end falls 3 residues outside the read, so it is completed with the germline J gene. This chain uses TRBV18 with TRBJ1-2; no clear D. Germline CDR1 reads KGHSH; CDR2 reads LQKENI. The CDR3 loop spans 17 amino acids. The chain's CDR3 is CASSPAGLEDRTDTYTF. The part of the CDR3 DNA that was read is TGTGCCAGCTCACCCGCCGGACTGGAGGACCGCACAGATACC.

As for this clone: The read terminates 3 residues before the CDR3 end, so the remaining end is supplied by the germline J gene. The V call is TRBV7-2, the J call TRBJ1-2; 7 nucleotides line up with TRBD1. The CDR3 totals 15 residues. Per the germline V gene, CDR1 is SGHTA and CDR2 is FQGNSA. The covered CDR3 bases are TGTGCCAGCAGCTTACAGGGGGGTTCCTACAATGAC. It encodes CASSLQGGSYND. The complete CDR3 protein is CASSLQGGSYNDYTF.

As concerns this clone: The CDR3 end is not reached by the read, which stops 3 residues before it; the germline J gene fills it in. The rearrangement uses TRBV5-1 and TRBJ1-4; TRBD1 agrees at 7 bases. The CDR3 contains 15 residues. In germline, CDR1 is SGHRS, CDR2 YFSETQ. The CDR3 is CASSYSGTDYSGLFF. The sequenced CDR3 bases are TGCGCCAGCAGCTACTCCGGGACAGACTATTCAGGA.

This clone is classed as medium-sized by frequency. The read ends 3 residues early relative to the CDR3; the germline J gene fills the gap. The J gene is TRBJ2-1, the V gene TRBV20-1, with D possibly TRBD2 on 5 matching bases. This CDR3 is built from 16 residues. V was clipped by 0 bases and J by 0 bases, with 12 bases between them. Germline values: CDR1 DFQATT, CDR2 SNEGSKA (reference sequence). The CDR3 region is CSARDLSGSSYNEQFF. The CDR3 bases that were read are TGCAGTGCTAGAGATCTCAGCGGCAGCTCCTACAATGAG.

Incomplete CDR3 DNA: TGCGCCAGCAGCTCGAGATCAGGGATGTGGACAGATACG. Translation: CASSSRSGMWTDT. The whole CDR3 protein is CASSSRSGMWTDTQYF. The chain carries TRBV5-1 and TRBJ2-3; D possibly corresponds to TRBD1 (5 bases). Read sequence stops 3 residues before the CDR3 end, and the germline J gene provides the missing end. V lost 3 bases and J 3 bases, leaving 17 bases between the germline ends. In germline, CDR1 is SGHRS, CDR2 YFSETQ. The CDR3 runs 16 residues.